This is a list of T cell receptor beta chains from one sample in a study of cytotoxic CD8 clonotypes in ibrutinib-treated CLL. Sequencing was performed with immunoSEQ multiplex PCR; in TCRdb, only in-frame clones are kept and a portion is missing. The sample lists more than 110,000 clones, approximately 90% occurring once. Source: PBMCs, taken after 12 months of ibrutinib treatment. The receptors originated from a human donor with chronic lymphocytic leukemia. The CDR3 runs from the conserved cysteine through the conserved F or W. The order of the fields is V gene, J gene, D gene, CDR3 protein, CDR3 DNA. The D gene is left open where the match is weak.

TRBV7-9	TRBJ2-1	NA	CASVQRSYNEQFF	TGTGCCAGCGTACAGCGATCTTACAATGAGCAGTTCTTC
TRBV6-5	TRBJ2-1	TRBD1	CASSYEGAVYNEQFF	TGTGCCAGCAGTTACGAGGGGGCGGTCTACAATGAGCAGTTCTTC
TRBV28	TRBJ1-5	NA	CASSLGDTNQPQHF	TGTGCCAGCAGTCTGGGAGACACCAATCAGCCCCAGCATTTT
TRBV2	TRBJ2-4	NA	CASSLREAPKNIQYF	TGTGCCAGCAGCCTAAGGGAGGCCCCAAAAAACATTCAGTACTTC
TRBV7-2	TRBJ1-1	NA	CASSSHGRSNTEAFF	TGTGCCAGCAGCTCCCACGGCAGGTCAAACACTGAAGCTTTCTTT
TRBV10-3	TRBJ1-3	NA	CAISDSSGNTIYF	TGTGCCATCAGTGACTCCTCTGGAAACACCATATATTTT
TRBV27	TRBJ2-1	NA	CASSLTRGNEQFF	TGTGCCAGCAGTCTTACTAGGGGCAATGAGCAGTTCTTC
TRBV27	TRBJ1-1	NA	CASSRGGGTEAFF	TGTGCCAGCAGTAGGGGGGGTGGCACTGAAGCTTTCTTT
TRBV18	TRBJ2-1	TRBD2	CASSPSGGLAGNNEQFF	TGTGCCAGCTCACCTTCAGGGGGACTAGCGGGGAACAATGAGCAGTTCTTC
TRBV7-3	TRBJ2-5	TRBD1	CASSSTGTGGARETQYF	TGTGCCAGCAGTTCTACCGGGACAGGGGGCGCGAGAGAGACCCAGTACTTC
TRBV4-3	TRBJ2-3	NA	CASSQEYPSVATDTQYF	TGCGCCAGCAGCCAAGAATACCCTAGCGTTGCCACAGATACGCAGTATTTT
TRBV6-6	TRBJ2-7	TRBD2	CASIPRLAGRHEQYF	TGTGCCAGCATTCCCCGACTAGCGGGACGTCACGAGCAGTACTTC
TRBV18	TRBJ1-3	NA	CASSPAGVPTGNTIYF	TGTGCCAGCTCACCTGCGGGGGTGCCAACTGGAAACACCATATATTTT
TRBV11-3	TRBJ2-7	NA	CASSLSAGAVGEQYF	TGTGCCAGCAGCCTATCTGCAGGAGCTGTGGGTGAGCAGTACTTC
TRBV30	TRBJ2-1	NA	CAWRTKGELSGSLWSSYNEQFF	TGTGCCTGGAGGACGAAAGGGGAATTATCCGGGTCCCTCTGGAGCTCCTACAATGAGCAGTTCTTC
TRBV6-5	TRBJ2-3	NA	CASSYSAGTDTQYF	TGTGCCAGCAGTTACTCGGCAGGCACAGATACGCAGTATTTT
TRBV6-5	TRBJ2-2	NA	CAAGPPYTGELFF	TGTGCTGCGGGCCCTCCCTACACCGGGGAGCTGTTTTTT